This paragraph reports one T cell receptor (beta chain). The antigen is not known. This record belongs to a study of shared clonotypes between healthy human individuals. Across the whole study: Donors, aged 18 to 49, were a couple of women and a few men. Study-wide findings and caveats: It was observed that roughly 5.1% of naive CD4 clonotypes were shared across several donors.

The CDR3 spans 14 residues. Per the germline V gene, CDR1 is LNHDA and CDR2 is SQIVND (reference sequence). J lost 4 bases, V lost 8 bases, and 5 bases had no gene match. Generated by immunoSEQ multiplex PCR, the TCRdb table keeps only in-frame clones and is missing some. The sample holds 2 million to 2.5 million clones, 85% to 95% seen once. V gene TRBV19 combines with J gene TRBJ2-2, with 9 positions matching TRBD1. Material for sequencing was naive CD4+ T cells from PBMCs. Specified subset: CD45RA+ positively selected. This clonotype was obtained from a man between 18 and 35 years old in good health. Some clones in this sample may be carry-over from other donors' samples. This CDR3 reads CASAGTGTTGELFF. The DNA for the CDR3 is TGTGCCAGTGCCGGGACAGGGACCACCGGGGAGCTGTTTTTT.